These 22 T cell receptor beta chains were sequenced from one sample in a study of OX40 agonist ivuxolimab in advanced cancers. This table comes from immunoSEQ multiplex PCR, and its TCRdb copy is limited to in-frame clones, with some not included. The table lists 25,000 to 35,000 clones, approximately 90% of them singletons. Sequencing used CD4+ or CD8+ T cells sorted from blood, obtained in a trial of the OX40 agonist ivuxolimab. Receptors were obtained from an adult with an advanced solid tumor such as melanoma, head and neck, liver or kidney cancer.

The rearrangement joins TRBV28 to TRBJ1-4; 7 bases agree with TRBD1. Unmatched junction bases numbered 6, after V lost 1 base and J lost 7 bases. This CDR3 is 15 amino acids long. CDR1 and CDR2 (germline): MDHEN, SYDVKM. The CDR3 loop is CASSLYRGGGEKLFF. The CDR3 coding sequence is TGTGCCAGCAGTTTATACAGGGGAGGGGGTGAAAAACTGTTTTTT.

This CDR3 is CASSPHGYEQYF. CDR3 nucleotide sequence: TGCGCCAGCAGCCCGCATGGCTACGAGCAGTACTTC. V is TRBV5-1 and J is TRBJ2-7; D gene unclear. Germline V lookup: CDR1 SGHRS, CDR2 YFSETQ. Trimming took 4 bases from V and 3 from J, leaving 8 bases between them. The CDR3 loop spans 12 amino acids.

The sample holds a few counts of this clone. The chain recombines TRBV6-6 with TRBJ2-5; TRBD2 matches at 8 bases. From germline, CDR1 is MNHNY and CDR2 SVGAGI (reference sequence). The CDR3 has 14 amino acids. V was pared by 5 bases and J by 2 bases, with 4 bases of the junction left unmatched. DNA for the CDR3: TGTGCCAGCAGTGCCTCGGGGGGGCAAGAGACCCAGTACTTC. As protein: CASSASGGQETQYF.

The V and J genes are TRBV15 and TRBJ1-4; D uncertain. CDR3 length equals 15 residues. CDR1 and CDR2 from the germline V gene are LNHNV and YYDKDF (reference sequence). V was shortened by 8 bases and J by 0 bases, with 13 bases between the two germline ends. In nucleotides, the CDR3 is TGTGCCACCGGGTCGCCGTCTACAACTAATGAAAAACTGTTTTTT. This sequence encodes CATGSPSTTNEKLFF.

This chain connects TRBV29-1 to TRBJ1-1, with D possibly matching TRBD1 (5 bases). Trimming cost V 2 bases and J 0 bases, with 13 bases left between them. Looked up from germline, CDR1 is SQVTM and CDR2 is ANQGSEA. The CDR3 totals 15 residues. The CDR3 protein is CSVERDGDMNTEAFF. CDR3 DNA: TGCAGCGTTGAAAGGGACGGCGATATGAACACTGAAGCTTTCTTT.

The chain is built from TRBV29-1 and TRBJ1-1; tentative D call: TRBD1 (6 bases). Germline V gives CDR1 SQVTM, CDR2 ANQGSEA. The length of the CDR3 is 12 residues. V was trimmed by 2 bases and J by 4 bases, leaving 8 bases between them. The CDR3 region has the DNA TGCAGCGTTGAATTGGGGGCCACTGAAGCTTTCTTT. Translation gives CSVELGATEAFF.

With regard to this clone: Germline is not matched at one junction end, which may reflect a read error. The identical CDR3 is also encoded by other nucleotide sequences in the sample. This chain uses TRBV28 with TRBJ1-1; D remains unclear. The CDR3 is 13 amino acids. CDR1 and CDR2 (germline): MDHEN, SYDVKM. CDR3 sequence (DNA): TGTGCCAGCAGTTTATATCAGAACACTGAAGCCTTCTTT. The encoded protein is CASSLYQNTEAFF.

V is TRBV5-4 and J is TRBJ2-7, with a possible D match to TRBD2 (6 bases). Trimming stripped 4 bases from V and 9 bases from J, with 23 bases between. This CDR3 has 15 residues. The germline V gene has CDR1 SGHNT and CDR2 YYREEE (reference sequence). The CDR3: CASSHSQRSGVTQYF. Written as DNA, the CDR3 is TGTGCCAGCAGCCACTCACAGCGTAGCGGAGTCACGCAGTACTTC.

The chain links TRBV28 to TRBJ2-7; D might be TRBD1 (7 bases). CDR3 length equals 17 residues. Germline V gene sequence: CDR1 MDHEN, CDR2 SYDVKM. Trimming removed 6 bases at V and 2 bases at J, with 23 bases between. The CDR3 DNA sequence: TGTGCCAGCAGCGAATTCCCGGGCAGGGGGGTTACCTACGAGCAGTACTTC. Its translation: CASSEFPGRGVTYEQYF.

The chain carries TRBV30 and TRBJ1-1, with a weak D call TRBD1 (6 bases). CDR1 is GTSNPN and CDR2 is SVGIG in the germline V gene (reference sequence). V was shortened by 2 bases and J by 2 bases, with 12 bases between the two germline ends. CDR3 length: 14 residues. CDR3 nucleotides: TGTGCCTGGAGTATAGGGACAAGCAACACTGAAGCTTTCTTT. Its protein is CAWSIGTSNTEAFF.

This clone was picked up a small number of times. The chain links TRBV5-8 to TRBJ2-7; either TRBD1 or TRBD2 may supply D (5 bases each). Germline CDR1 SGHTS, CDR2 YDEGEE. Trimming took 4 bases from V and 3 from J, leaving 14 bases between them. The length of the CDR3 is 14 residues. CDR3 sequence reads: CASSPGTKFYEQYF. The CDR3 DNA reads as TGTGCCAGCAGCCCCGGGACCAAATTCTACGAGCAGTACTTC.

This chain joins TRBV28 and TRBJ1-5; no firm D call. The CDR3 length is 18 residues. The germline V and J ends were trimmed by 7 bases and 3 bases, with 25 bases remaining between them. CDR1 is MDHEN, CDR2 SYDVKM, per germline. CDR3: CASTPLPGRVWDNQPQHF. The CDR3 DNA is TGTGCCAGCACCCCATTACCCGGTCGGGTTTGGGACAATCAGCCCCAGCATTTT.

V usage is TRBV28 and J usage is TRBJ2-5, with D possibly being TRBD2 (6 bases). Per germline, CDR1 MDHEN and CDR2 SYDVKM. The CDR3 extends over 15 amino acids. Trimming removed 2 bases at V and 4 bases at J, with 14 bases between. The CDR3 DNA is TGTGCCAGCAGTTTACCGGGGGAAAGGGGAGAGACCCAGTACTTC. It codes for CASSLPGERGETQYF.

CDR3 nucleotides: TGTGCCAGCAGTTTACGGGGCGGGGAGACCCAGTACTTC. Its translation is CASSLRGGETQYF. This chain joins TRBV28 and TRBJ2-5; either TRBD1 or TRBD2 may supply D (5 bases each). CDR1 is MDHEN and CDR2 is SYDVKM in the germline V gene. The ends were cut back, 2 bases at V and 5 bases at J, with 9 bases in the middle. The CDR3 is 13 amino acids.

As for this clone: At one end, the junction sequence differs from germline, possibly due to a read error. J is TRBJ2-6 and V is TRBV28; D might be TRBD2 (5 bases). Germline V gene sequence: CDR1 MDHEN, CDR2 SYDVKM. The CDR3 is 17 amino acids. The CDR3 loop is CASSSLDGISRANVLTF. The DNA of the CDR3 is TGTGCCAGCAGTTCCTTGGACGGGATCTCTCGGGCCAACGTCCTGACTTTC. The full variable domain, in which reference TRBV28 and TRBJ2-6 provide the parts outside the CDR3, is DVKVTQSSRYLVKRTGEKVFLECVQDMDHENMFWYRQDPGLGLRLIYFSYDVKMKEKGDIPEGYSVSREKKERFSLILESASTNQTSMYLCASSSLDGISRANVLTFGAGSRLTVL.

The V call is TRBV7-9, the J call TRBJ2-5, with D uncertain. V lost 0 bases and J lost 4, with 18 bases in between. The V gene's germline CDR1 is SEHNR and CDR2 FQNEAQ (reference sequence). The CDR3 length is 17 residues. CDR3 bases: TGTGCCAGCAGCTTAGCCCTGGACCGTTTAAGGCGAGAGACCCAGTACTTC. Translation gives CASSLALDRLRRETQYF.

This sequence joins TRBV4-1 and TRBJ2-3; the D gene is possibly TRBD2 (5 bases). V lost 0 bases, J lost 0 bases, and 7 bases lay in between. The CDR3 has 15 amino acids. Germline loops: CDR1 MGHRA, CDR2 YSYEKL. The DNA of the CDR3 is TGCGCCAGCAGCCAAGAAGCGGCTAGCACAGATACGCAGTATTTT. Its protein product is CASSQEAASTDTQYF.

This chain joins TRBV7-9 and TRBJ1-2, with D unresolved. From germline, CDR1 is SEHNR and CDR2 FQNEAQ (reference sequence). The CDR3 is made up of 12 amino acids. The germline V and J ends were trimmed by 6 bases and 6 bases, with 11 bases remaining between them. CDR3 in DNA: TGTGCCAGCAGTCATGCTATGGATGGCTACACCTTC. It codes for CASSHAMDGYTF.

The chain combines TRBV5-4 with TRBJ2-2; TRBD1 matches 12 bases. This CDR3 region has 16 residues. The germline CDR1 and CDR2 sequences are SGHNT and YYREEE (reference sequence). The V segment lost 3 bases and the J segment 3 bases; nucleotides outside the gene matches: 3. The CDR3 bases are TGTGCCAGCAGCTGGGGGACAGGGGGCTACACCGGGGAGCTGTTTTTT. This translates into CASSWGTGGYTGELFF.

This chain links TRBV19 with TRBJ2-3, with 7 positions matching TRBD1. Germline V CDR1 and CDR2: LNHDA, SQIVND (reference sequence). The CDR3 has 14 amino acids. V lost 5 bases, J lost 4 bases, and 6 bases stayed unmatched. CDR3 bases: TGTGCCAGTAGTCTCTACAGGGGTGCAGATACGCAGTATTTT. As protein: CASSLYRGADTQYF.

The chain links TRBV28 to TRBJ2-2; weak D call: TRBD1 (6 bases). With 1 base removed from V and 2 bases from J, the gap between germline ends came to 8 bases. Germline loops: CDR1 MDHEN, CDR2 SYDVKM. The CDR3 extends over 15 amino acids. The CDR3 loop reads CASSLSGDNTGELFF. The CDR3 DNA follows: TGTGCCAGCAGTTTATCAGGGGACAACACCGGGGAGCTGTTTTTT.

Notes on this clone: Different DNA sequences within this sample yield the same CDR3. V gene TRBV19 combines with J gene TRBJ2-7, with unresolved D. Trimming took 4 bases from V and 1 from J, leaving 5 bases between them. The CDR3 is 12 residues long. The germline gives CDR1 LNHDA, CDR2 SQIVND (reference sequence). Here the CDR3 DNA reads TGTGCCAGTAGTACTGGGTCCTACGAGCAGTACTTC. Translated, it gives CASSTGSYEQYF.